These T cell receptor beta chains were read from a single sample in a study of blood T cell repertoires in COVID-19. Method: immunoSEQ multiplex PCR; TCRdb's copy keeps in-frame clones and lacks some. The sample has tens of thousands of clones; 91% are singletons. The sequenced sample consisted of peripheral blood. These receptors originate from a human donor with active COVID-19. The donor label of this sample is uncertain. CDR3s include the opening cysteine and the closing phenylalanine or tryptophan. D genes are given only for firm matches. Size is omitted from some rows. Given values are once, few, many or a class for expanded clones.

d_call	j_call	clone_size	v_call	cdr3_nt	cdr3_aa
TRBD2	TRBJ2-2	-	TRBV6-6	TGTGCCTCTCATAGCGGGCGCGGCGCCGGGGAGCTGTTTTTT	CASHSGRGAGELFF
-	TRBJ1-5	-	TRBV7-8	TGTGCCAGCAGCTCAGAGCAGGGCAATCAGCCCCAGCATTTT	CASSSEQGNQPQHF
-	TRBJ1-5	-	TRBV6-6	TGTGCCAGCAGTCCCGGACAGTATCGTAGTCAGCCCCAGCATTTT	CASSPGQYRSQPQHF
TRBD2	TRBJ2-7	-	TRBV7-2	TGTGCCAGCAGCTATCGGACTAGCGGGGGCTACGAGCAGTACTTC	CASSYRTSGGYEQYF
TRBD1	TRBJ2-7	few	TRBV19	TGTGCCAGTAGCGACAGGGGGACAGGCTACGAGCAGTACTTC	CASSDRGTGYEQYF
-	TRBJ2-7	once	TRBV6-5	TGTGCCAGCAGCTCTGGGCCAGGGCCCGACGAGCAGTACTTC	CASSSGPGPDEQYF
TRBD2	TRBJ2-7	-	TRBV27	TGTGCCAGCAGACTCATGGGACTACGCGAGCAGTACTTC	CASRLMGLREQYF
TRBD1	TRBJ1-6	-	TRBV19	TGTGCCAGTAGTATAGGACAGGGAAGATCACCCCTCCACTTT	CASSIGQGRSPLHF
-	TRBJ1-5	-	TRBV4-1	TGCGCCAGCAGCCAGTATCCGGGGGGCGAGGTTCCCAATCAGCCCCAGCATTTT	CASSQYPGGEVPNQPQHF
TRBD2	TRBJ2-2	-	TRBV3-1/TRBV3-2	TGTGCCAGCAGCCAAGGGACTAGCGGGAGGTTGGGGGAGCTGTTTTTT	CASSQGTSGRLGELFF
-	TRBJ2-7	-	TRBV10-1	TGCGCCAGCAGCTCCAAGGGGGTCCAGTACTTC	CASSSKGVQYF
TRBD1	TRBJ2-5	-	TRBV11-2	TGTGCCAGCAGCTTAGACCTTGGGACAGGGAGAATTGAGACCCAGTACTTC	CASSLDLGTGRIETQYF
TRBD2	TRBJ2-5	-	TRBV5-5	TGTGCCAGCAGCTTGGTCGCTAGCGGGGGGGCAATGGTAGAGACCCAGTACTTC	CASSLVASGGAMVETQYF
TRBD1	TRBJ1-1	-	TRBV4-1	TGCGCCAGCAGCCGCCCGGGACAGATGAACACTGAAGCTTTCTTT	CASSRPGQMNTEAFF
-	TRBJ2-3	-	TRBV5-5	TGTGCCAGCAGCGTATTCGATACGCAGTATTTT	CASSVFDTQYF
-	TRBJ2-1	once	TRBV9	TGTGCCAGCAGCGTAGAGGGAGGTTCCTACAATGAGCAGTTCTTC	CASSVEGGSYNEQFF
-	TRBJ2-3	-	TRBV4-3	TGCGCCAGCAGCCAAGACTTCACAGATACGCAGTATTTT	CASSQDFTDTQYF
TRBD1	TRBJ2-3	once	TRBV30	TGTGCCTGGAGTCGGACAGGGGGCACAGATACGCAGTATTTT	CAWSRTGGTDTQYF
TRBD1	TRBJ2-7	-	TRBV16	TGTGCCAGCAGCCATTCAGGGGGTTCCCACGAGCAGTACTTC	CASSHSGGSHEQYF
-	TRBJ2-1	once	TRBV4-2	TGTGCCAGCAGCCCGACTAGAGGCGGGTCCAATGAGCAGTTCTTC	CASSPTRGGSNEQFF
TRBD1	TRBJ2-1	-	TRBV24-1	TGTGCCACCAGTGAGCGGGACGGACAGGGCCCTTACAATGAGCAGTTCTTC	CATSERDGQGPYNEQFF
-	TRBJ1-1	-	TRBV19	TGTGCCAGTAGTCGGTGGACAGAAGGAACTGAAGCTTTCTTT	CASSRWTEGTEAFF
TRBD2	TRBJ2-7	-	TRBV4-2	TGTGCCAGCAGCCTACTTGGGACTAGCAAGGTCCTCGAGCAGTACTTC	CASSLLGTSKVLEQYF
-	TRBJ2-2	-	TRBV7-3	TGTGCCAGCAGCTTAAACGGGGGAGACACCGGGGAGCTGTTTTTT	CASSLNGGDTGELFF
-	TRBJ2-7	-	TRBV7-9	TGTGCCAGCAGCTTCTCGATTCGTAGTCAGTACTTC	CASSFSIRSQYF
TRBD1	TRBJ2-7	-	TRBV6-1	TGTGCCAGCAGTGTAACCTCGGGACAGAGGACCTACGAGCAGTACTTC	CASSVTSGQRTYEQYF
-	TRBJ2-5	-	TRBV7-9	TGTGCCAGCAGCCAGGAGACCCAGTACTTC	CASSQETQYF
TRBD2	TRBJ2-7	once	TRBV19	TGTGCCAGTAGTACCGCGGGACTATTCCCCGAGCAGTACTTC	CASSTAGLFPEQYF
-	TRBJ1-6	-	TRBV6-6	TGTGCCAGCAGCTCCGACGGAGCTTCACCCCTCCACTTT	CASSSDGASPLHF
-	TRBJ2-2	once	TRBV5-6	TGTGCCAGCAGCCGTTCGGCGTCAGGTTTTGGCCGGGAGCTGTTTTTT	CASSRSASGFGRELFF
TRBD2	TRBJ2-1	-	TRBV7-3	TGTGCCAGCAGCTCCTCCGGGACTAGCGGGGGGGATCAGTTCTTC	CASSSSGTSGGDQFF
TRBD2	TRBJ2-3	-	TRBV27	TGTGCCAGCAGTTTACTAGCGGGGGACCGCACAGATACGCAGTATTTT	CASSLLAGDRTDTQYF
-	TRBJ2-5	-	TRBV27	TGTGCCAGCAGTTTATCGTGGGAGCGGTGGAGAGAGGAGACCCAGTACTTC	CASSLSWERWREETQYF
TRBD2	TRBJ2-7	-	TRBV5-5	TGTGCCAGCAGAGCTAGCGGGAGTGGGGAGCAGTACTTC	CASRASGSGEQYF